Below, one T cell receptor beta chain is given with its context. Clinical history as reported by participants underpinned cohort assignment. Germline CDR1 is SGHNT and CDR2 is YENEEA. The trim removed 5 bases at V and 6 bases at J, leaving 12 bases unmatched. The CDR3 loop spans 16 amino acids. The sample is drawn from a study of blood T cell repertoires in COVID-19. Study summary: Acute-phase and convalescent COVID-19 samples originated in the United States, Italy and Spain. Nucleic acid was either cDNA or gDNA, and it came from T cells, B-cell-depleted T cells, or PBMCs.

Per the original methods: Estimation of nucleated cell counts relied on the amplification of reference gene primers. Clones were read by immunoSEQ multiplex PCR, and TCRdb kept only the in-frame ones, dropping some. V and J calls and clone size come straight from that table; D and trimming were deduced from the DNA. This table has approximately 240,000 clones, approximately 86% appearing once. The material sequenced was PBMCs or T cells enriched from blood (not recorded which). This chain uses TRBV11-3 with TRBJ2-7; 11 bases fit TRBD1. The source of this sequence is a woman in her 30s with acute COVID-19. The chain's CDR3 is CASSGPRDRGGVEQYF. In nucleotides, the CDR3 is TGTGCCAGCAGCGGCCCCCGGGACAGGGGGGGGGTCGAGCAGTACTTC. Based on the CDR3 plus reference TRBV11-3 and TRBJ2-7, the full variable domain is EAGVVQSPRYKIIEKKQPVAFWCNPISGHNTLYWYLQNLGQGPELLIRYENEEAVDDSQLPKDRFSAERLKGVDSTLKIQPAELGDSAVYLCASSGPRDRGGVEQYFGPGTRLTVT.